These T cell receptor beta chains were read from a single sample in a study of blood T cell repertoires in COVID-19. Here immunoSEQ multiplex PCR was the method, and the copy in TCRdb shows in-frame clones only, minus some. Of 200,000 to 250,000 clones in the sample, about 85% were seen once. Sample: PBMCs or T cells enriched from blood (not recorded which). These receptors were obtained from a woman aged 25 to 39 with acute COVID-19. Each CDR3 is given with its conserved first and last residue. D genes are given only for firm matches. Clone size, where shown, is once, few, many, or a class for clones that have expanded.

abundance,len,d_gene,j_gene,v_gene,CDR3nt,CDR3aa
NA,18,TRBD2,TRBJ2-3,TRBV18,TGTGCCAGCTCACAATTCGAGGGAGCGGGGGTAGGCACAGATACGCAGTATTTT,CASSQFEGAGVGTDTQYF
NA,15,TRBD2,TRBJ2-7,TRBV7-2,TGTGCCAGCAGCTTGACTAGCGGGCCCGACTACGAGCAGTACTTC,CASSLTSGPDYEQYF
once,16,TRBD1,TRBJ2-4,TRBV28,TGTGCCAGCCGAAGGGGGCCCGGGACAGGGGAAAACATTCAGTACTTC,CASRRGPGTGENIQYF
NA,20,TRBD1,TRBJ2-6,TRBV27,TGTGCCAGCAGTTTCACCCCAACAGGGGTCGGTTTTACTGGGGCCAACGTCCTGACTTTC,CASSFTPTGVGFTGANVLTF
once,13,NA,TRBJ2-1,TRBV6-4,TGTGCCAGCAGTGACTCCCTATACAATGAGCAGTTCTTC,CASSDSLYNEQFF
NA,15,NA,TRBJ2-2,TRBV10-3,TGTGCCATCAGTGATGACTACCCAAACACCGGGGAGCTGTTTTTT,CAISDDYPNTGELFF
NA,17,NA,TRBJ2-3,TRBV5-1,TGCGCCAGCAGCCTGGGGGCAAGGCCCCTCCCCGCAGATACGCAGTATTTT,CASSLGARPLPADTQYF
NA,11,NA,TRBJ2-3,TRBV27,TGTGCCAGCAGTCATACAGATACGCAGTATTTT,CASSHTDTQYF
NA,16,NA,TRBJ1-3,TRBV11-2,TGTGCCAGCAGCTTTGGGTTGGGGGGGCGAGGAAACACCATATATTTT,CASSFGLGGRGNTIYF
NA,12,NA,TRBJ2-7,TRBV5-6,TGTGCCAGCAGCCACACTGGAGGAGAGCAGTACTTC,CASSHTGGEQYF
NA,23,TRBD2,TRBJ2-1,TRBV10-1,TGCGCCAGCAGTGACCCATTCTTCGCGGGGGAAAAAGATGGAAGAGGGATATACAATGAGCAGTTCTTC,CASSDPFFAGEKDGRGIYNEQFF
many,14,TRBD2,TRBJ2-7,TRBV7-4,TGTGCCAGCAGCTTAGGGACTAGCCAATACGAGCAGTACTTC,CASSLGTSQYEQYF
NA,14,TRBD1,TRBJ2-5,TRBV6-5,TGTGCCAGCAGATCTCCGACAGGGCAAGAGACCCAGTACTTC,CASRSPTGQETQYF
NA,15,TRBD1,TRBJ2-1,TRBV5-1,TGCGCCAGCAGCCCGACAGGGGAAGCCTACAATGAGCAGTTCTTC,CASSPTGEAYNEQFF
NA,16,NA,TRBJ2-3,TRBV28,TGTGCCAGCAGTTTATATACTGGATCGGCACAGATACGCAGTTTTTTT,CASSLYTGSAQIRSFF
NA,16,NA,TRBJ1-1,TRBV5-1,TGCGCCAGCAGCCTAGAGACAGGACTCATGAACACTGAAGCTTTCTTT,CASSLETGLMNTEAFF
NA,13,NA,TRBJ2-5,TRBV29-1,TGCAGCGCCCTTTTGTACAGACAAGAGACCCAGTACTTC,CSALLYRQETQYF
few,14,NA,TRBJ2-3,TRBV7-3,TGTGCCAGCAGCTTAAGCGGGAGCACAGATACGCAGTATTTT,CASSLSGSTDTQYF
NA,15,NA,TRBJ2-7,TRBV28,TGTGCCAGCAGCCGACTCCCGCCGAGCCCCTACGAGCAGTACTTC,CASSRLPPSPYEQYF
NA,14,NA,TRBJ2-5,TRBV18,TGTGCCAGCTCACCAGGCGGCGGCCAAGAGACCCAGTACTTC,CASSPGGGQETQYF
NA,15,NA,TRBJ2-2,TRBV5-1,TGCGCCAGCAGCTCGGTCGCATCGAACACCGGGGAGCTGTTTTTT,CASSSVASNTGELFF
NA,17,TRBD2,TRBJ2-1,TRBV19,TGTGCCAGTAGTCGGGGGGGCCCGGCGAGCTCCTACAATGAGCAGTTCTTC,CASSRGGPASSYNEQFF
once,13,TRBD1,TRBJ2-7,TRBV7-2,TGTGCCAGCAGCGGACAGGGATTTGGGGAGCAGTACTTC,CASSGQGFGEQYF
NA,14,TRBD1,TRBJ1-5,TRBV24-1,TGTGCCACCAGTGAGACAGGGGATGGGCAGCCCCAGCATTTT,CATSETGDGQPQHF
NA,12,TRBD1,TRBJ2-7,TRBV2,TGTGCCAGCAGACAGGGGAGAGGCGAGCAGTACTTC,CASRQGRGEQYF
NA,19,TRBD1,TRBJ1-2,TRBV7-9,TGTGCCAGCAGCAAAGGACTGGGGACAGGGGAGGAGTACAACTATGGCTACACCTTC,CASSKGLGTGEEYNYGYTF
NA,14,NA,TRBJ1-1,TRBV28,TGTGCCAGCAGTCTAGGACAGCAACTCACTGAAGCTTTCTTT,CASSLGQQLTEAFF
NA,18,TRBD1,TRBJ1-2,TRBV5-1,TGCGCCAGCAGCAGGTCACCGACCGGGACAGGGAGAGACTATGGCTACACCTTC,CASSRSPTGTGRDYGYTF
NA,17,NA,TRBJ2-3,TRBV3-1/TRBV3-2,TGTGCCAGCAGCCAAGTTATCGGGGGGCTGAGCACAGATACGCAGTATTTT,CASSQVIGGLSTDTQYF
NA,12,NA,TRBJ1-2,TRBV28,TGTGCCAGCAGTTTAAATTCGGGGGGATGCACCTTC,CASSLNSGGCTF
NA,18,TRBD1,TRBJ1-3,TRBV30,TGTGCCTGGAACCCTCTCGGACAGGGAACTTACTCTGGAAACACCATATATTTT,CAWNPLGQGTYSGNTIYF
NA,15,NA,TRBJ1-2,TRBV5-1,TGCGCCAGCAGCTTGAGTACAGGGAGTCCCCACGGCTACACCTTC,CASSLSTGSPHGYTF
NA,15,TRBD1,TRBJ2-3,TRBV7-9,TGTGCCAGCAGGGCCACAGGGGTCCTCGCAGATACGCAGTATTTT,CASRATGVLADTQYF
few,16,TRBD1,TRBJ2-1,TRBV5-4,TGTGCCAGCAGCGCACCGGACCTAGGGGGCCTAAATGAGCAGTTCTTC,CASSAPDLGGLNEQFF